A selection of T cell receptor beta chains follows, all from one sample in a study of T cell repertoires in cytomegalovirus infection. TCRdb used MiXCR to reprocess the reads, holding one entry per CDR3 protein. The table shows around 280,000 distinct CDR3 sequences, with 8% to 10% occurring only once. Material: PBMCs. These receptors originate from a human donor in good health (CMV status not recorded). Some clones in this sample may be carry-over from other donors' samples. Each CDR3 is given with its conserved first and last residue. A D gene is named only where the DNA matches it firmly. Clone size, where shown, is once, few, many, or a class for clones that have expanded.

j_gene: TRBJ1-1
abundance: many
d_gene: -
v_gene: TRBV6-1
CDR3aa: CASSSDFLSLNTEAFF
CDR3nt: TGTGCCAGCAGTTCCGACTTTCTTTCTTTGAACACTGAAGCTTTCTTT

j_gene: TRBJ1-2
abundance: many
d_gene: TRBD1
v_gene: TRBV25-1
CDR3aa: CASSEYGTGGGYTF
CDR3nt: TGTGCCAGCAGTGAATATGGGACAGGGGGTGGCTACACCTTC

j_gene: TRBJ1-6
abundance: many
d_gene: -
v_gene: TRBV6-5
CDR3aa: CASSSQPLANSPLHF
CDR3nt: TGTGCCAGCAGTTCCCAACCACTAGCTAATTCACCCCTCCACTTT

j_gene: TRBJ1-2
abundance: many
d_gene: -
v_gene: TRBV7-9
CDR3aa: CASMVRGGYTF
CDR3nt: TGTGCCAGCATGGTACGGGGTGGCTACACCTTC

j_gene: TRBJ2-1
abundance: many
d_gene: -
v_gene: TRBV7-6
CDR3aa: CASSPLANAYNEQFF
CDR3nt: TGTGCCAGCAGCCCCCTAGCAAATGCCTACAATGAGCAGTTCTTC

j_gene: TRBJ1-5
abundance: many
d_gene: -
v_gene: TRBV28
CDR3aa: CASSPPHPQMGNQPQHF
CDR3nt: TGTGCCAGCAGCCCCCCTCATCCCCAGATGGGCAATCAGCCCCAGCATTTT

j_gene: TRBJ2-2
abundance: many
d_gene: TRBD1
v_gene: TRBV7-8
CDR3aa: CASSLGGDRENTGELFF
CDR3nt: TGTGCCAGCAGCTTAGGCGGGGACAGGGAGAACACCGGGGAGCTGTTTTTT

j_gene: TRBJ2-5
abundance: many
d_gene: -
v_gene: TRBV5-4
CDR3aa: CASSRGGKPQETQYF
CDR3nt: TGTGCCAGCAGTAGGGGGGGAAAACCCCAAGAGACCCAGTACTTC

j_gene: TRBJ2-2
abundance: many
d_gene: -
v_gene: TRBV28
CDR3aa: CASSSPPQGSRTGELFF
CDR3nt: TGTGCCAGCAGTTCACCGCCTCAGGGGTCTAGGACCGGGGAGCTGTTTTTT

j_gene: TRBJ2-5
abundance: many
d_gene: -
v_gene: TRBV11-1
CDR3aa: CASSSDNQETQYF
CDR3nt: TGTGCCAGCAGCTCCGACAATCAAGAGACCCAGTACTTC

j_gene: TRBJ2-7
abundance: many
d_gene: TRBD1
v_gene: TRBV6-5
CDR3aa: CASSYTGTARYEQYF
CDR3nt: TGTGCCAGCAGTTACACGGGGACAGCCCGCTACGAGCAGTACTTC

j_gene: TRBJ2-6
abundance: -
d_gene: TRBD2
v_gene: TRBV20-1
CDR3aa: CSASRGGSSGANVLTF
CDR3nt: TGCAGTGCTAGTCGGGGGGGGTCCTCTGGGGCCAACGTCCTGACTTTC

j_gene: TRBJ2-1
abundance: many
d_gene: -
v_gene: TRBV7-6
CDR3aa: CASSLRSSGYDEQFF
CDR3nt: TGTGCCAGCAGCTTAAGGTCTAGTGGATACGATGAGCAGTTCTTC

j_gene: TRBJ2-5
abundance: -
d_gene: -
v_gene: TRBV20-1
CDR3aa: CSARDLEKGPPETQYF
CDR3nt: TGCAGTGCTAGGGACCTCGAGAAGGGCCCCCCAGAGACCCAGTACTTC

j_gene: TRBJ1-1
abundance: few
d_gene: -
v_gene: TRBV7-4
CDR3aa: CLFGHLNTEAFF
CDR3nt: TGTCTATTCGGACATTTGAACACTGAAGCTTTCTTT

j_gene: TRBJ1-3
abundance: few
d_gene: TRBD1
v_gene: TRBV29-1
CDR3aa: CSVGQGQNSGNTIYF
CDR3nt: TGCAGCGTTGGACAGGGGCAGAACTCTGGAAACACCATATATTTT

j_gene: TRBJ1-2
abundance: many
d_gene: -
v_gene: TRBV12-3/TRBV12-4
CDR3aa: CATFKGGLHYGYTF
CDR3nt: TGTGCCACCTTCAAAGGGGGTCTACACTATGGCTACACCTTC

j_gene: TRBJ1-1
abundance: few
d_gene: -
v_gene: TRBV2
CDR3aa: CASKRGMNTEAFF
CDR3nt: TGTGCCAGCAAGAGGGGGATGAACACTGAAGCTTTCTTT

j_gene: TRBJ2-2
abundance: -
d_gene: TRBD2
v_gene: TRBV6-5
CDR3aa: CASAGLAGGYTGELFF
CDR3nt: TGTGCCAGTGCCGGACTAGCGGGGGGATACACCGGGGAGCTGTTTTTT

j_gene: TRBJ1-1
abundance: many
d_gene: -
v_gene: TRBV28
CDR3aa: CASSSPPQMNTEAFF
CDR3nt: TGTGCCAGCAGTTCTCCTCCACAGATGAACACTGAAGCTTTCTTT